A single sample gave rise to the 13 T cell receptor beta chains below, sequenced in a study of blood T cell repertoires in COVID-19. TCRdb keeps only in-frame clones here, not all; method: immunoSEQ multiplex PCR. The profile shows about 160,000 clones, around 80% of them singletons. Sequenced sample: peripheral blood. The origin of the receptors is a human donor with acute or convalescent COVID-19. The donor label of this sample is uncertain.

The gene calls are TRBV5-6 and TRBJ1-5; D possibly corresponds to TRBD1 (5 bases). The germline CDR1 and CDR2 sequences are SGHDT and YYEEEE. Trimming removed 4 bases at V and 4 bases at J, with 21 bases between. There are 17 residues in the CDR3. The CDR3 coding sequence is TGTGCCAGCAGCACATTTGCGTGGAGACAGTCTAATCAGCCCCAGCATTTT. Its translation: CASSTFAWRQSNQPQHF.

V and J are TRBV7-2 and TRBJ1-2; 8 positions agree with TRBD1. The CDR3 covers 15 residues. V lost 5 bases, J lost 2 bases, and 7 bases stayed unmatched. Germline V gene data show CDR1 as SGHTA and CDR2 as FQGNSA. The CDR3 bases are TGTGCCAGCAGCCCAAGGACAGGGCGAAACTATGGCTACACCTTC. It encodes CASSPRTGRNYGYTF.

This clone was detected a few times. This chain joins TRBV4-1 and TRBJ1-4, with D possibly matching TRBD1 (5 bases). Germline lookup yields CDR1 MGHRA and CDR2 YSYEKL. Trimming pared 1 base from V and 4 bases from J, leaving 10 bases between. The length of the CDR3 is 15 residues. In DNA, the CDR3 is TGCGCCAGCAGCCAAGTTGGCAGGGATAATGAAAAACTGTTTTTT. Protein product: CASSQVGRDNEKLFF.

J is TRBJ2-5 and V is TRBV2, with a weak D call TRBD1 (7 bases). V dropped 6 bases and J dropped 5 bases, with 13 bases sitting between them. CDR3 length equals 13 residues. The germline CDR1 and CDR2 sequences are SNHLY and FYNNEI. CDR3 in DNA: TGTGCCAGCAGCGGAGGGGGCAGGGAGACCCAGTACTTC. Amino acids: CASSGGGRETQYF.

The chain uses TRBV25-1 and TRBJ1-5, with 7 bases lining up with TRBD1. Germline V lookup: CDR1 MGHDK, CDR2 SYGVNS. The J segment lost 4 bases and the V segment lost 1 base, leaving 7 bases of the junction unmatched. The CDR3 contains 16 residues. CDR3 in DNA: TGTGCCAGCAGTGAATTGGGGACAGCTAATAATCAGCCCCAGCATTTT. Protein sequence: CASSELGTANNQPQHF.

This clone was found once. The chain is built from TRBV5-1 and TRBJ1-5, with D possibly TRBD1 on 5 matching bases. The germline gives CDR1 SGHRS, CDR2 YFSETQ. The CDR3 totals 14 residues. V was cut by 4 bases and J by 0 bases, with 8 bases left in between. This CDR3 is CASSTGDSNQPQHF. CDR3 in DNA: TGCGCCAGCAGCACAGGAGATAGCAATCAGCCCCAGCATTTT.

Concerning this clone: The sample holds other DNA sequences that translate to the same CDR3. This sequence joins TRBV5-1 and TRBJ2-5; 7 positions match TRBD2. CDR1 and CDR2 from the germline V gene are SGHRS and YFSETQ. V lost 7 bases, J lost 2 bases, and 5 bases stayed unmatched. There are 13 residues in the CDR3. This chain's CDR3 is CASSREGQETQYF. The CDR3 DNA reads TGCGCCAGCTCAAGGGAGGGGCAAGAGACCCAGTACTTC.

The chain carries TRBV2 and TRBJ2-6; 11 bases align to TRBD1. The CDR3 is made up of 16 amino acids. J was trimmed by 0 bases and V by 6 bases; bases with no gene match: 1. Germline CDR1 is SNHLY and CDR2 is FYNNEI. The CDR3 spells CASRGTGGSGANVLTF. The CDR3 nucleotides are TGTGCCAGCAGGGGGACAGGGGGCTCTGGGGCCAACGTCCTGACTTTC.

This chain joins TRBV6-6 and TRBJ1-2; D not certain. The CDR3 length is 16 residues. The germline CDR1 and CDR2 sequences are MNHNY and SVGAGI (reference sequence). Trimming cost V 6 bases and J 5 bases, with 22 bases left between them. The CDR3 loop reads CASSRREGGDEYGYTF. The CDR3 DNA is TGTGCCAGCAGCCGCCGAGAGGGCGGGGATGAATATGGCTACACCTTC.

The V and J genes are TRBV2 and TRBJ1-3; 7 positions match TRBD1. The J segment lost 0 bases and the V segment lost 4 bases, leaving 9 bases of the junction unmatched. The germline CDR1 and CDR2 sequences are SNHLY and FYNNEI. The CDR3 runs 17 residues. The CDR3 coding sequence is TGTGCCAGCAGTGGGCGGGACAGTTTCCTCTCTGGAAACACCATATATTTT. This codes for CASSGRDSFLSGNTIYF.

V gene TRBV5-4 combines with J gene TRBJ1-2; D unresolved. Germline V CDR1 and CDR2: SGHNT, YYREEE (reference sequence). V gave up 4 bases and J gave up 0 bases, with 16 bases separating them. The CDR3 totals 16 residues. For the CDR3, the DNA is TGTGCCAGCAGCAAAGGAGGGCTCCTCCCTAACTATGGCTACACCTTC. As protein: CASSKGGLLPNYGYTF.

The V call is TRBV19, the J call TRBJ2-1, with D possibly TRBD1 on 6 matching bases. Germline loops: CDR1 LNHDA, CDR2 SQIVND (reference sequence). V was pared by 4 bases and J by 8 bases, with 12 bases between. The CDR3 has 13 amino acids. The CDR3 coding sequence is TGTGCCAGTAGTAACAGGGTAGTCGATGAGCAGTTCTTC. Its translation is CASSNRVVDEQFF.

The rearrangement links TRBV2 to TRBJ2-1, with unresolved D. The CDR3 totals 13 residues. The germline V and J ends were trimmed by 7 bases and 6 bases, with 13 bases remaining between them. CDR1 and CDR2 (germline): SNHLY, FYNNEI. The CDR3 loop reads CASTRKQANEQFF. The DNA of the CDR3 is TGTGCCAGCACCAGGAAGCAAGCCAATGAGCAGTTCTTC.